Included here is one TCR beta chain sequence, with context. Assay: immunoSEQ multiplex PCR; the TCRdb copy retains only in-frame clones and omits some. Of almost 55,000 clones in the sample, just over 90% were seen once. The CDR3 has 17 residues. Per germline, CDR1 SEHNR and CDR2 FQNEAQ (reference sequence). V was pared by 8 bases and J by 2 bases, with 23 bases between. These data originate in a study of blood T cell repertoires in COVID-19. The source material was peripheral blood. This receptor was taken from a woman aged 35 to 49 with active COVID-19. The chain combines TRBV7-9 with TRBJ2-3; tentative D call: TRBD2 (6 bases). CDR3 sequence (DNA): TGTGCCAGCCTCGGTCGAAAACTAGCTGTCCCCACAGATACGCAGTATTTT. Protein sequence: CASLGRKLAVPTDTQYF.